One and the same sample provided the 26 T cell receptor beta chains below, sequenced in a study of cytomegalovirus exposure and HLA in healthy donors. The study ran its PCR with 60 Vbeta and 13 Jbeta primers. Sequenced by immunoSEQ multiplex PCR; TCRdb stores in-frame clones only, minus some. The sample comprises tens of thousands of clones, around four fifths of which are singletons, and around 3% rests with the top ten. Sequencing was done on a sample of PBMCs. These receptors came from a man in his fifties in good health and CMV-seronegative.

The CDR3 region is CASSLPRTGGVGYTF. The DNA of the CDR3 is TGTGCCAGCAGCTTACCCCGGACAGGGGGGGTTGGCTACACCTTC. V is TRBV7-9 and J is TRBJ1-2; 10 bases match TRBD1. V gave up 2 bases and J gave up 7 bases; unmatched junction bases: 7. CDR3 length equals 15 residues. CDR1 and CDR2 (germline): SEHNR, FQNEAQ (reference sequence).

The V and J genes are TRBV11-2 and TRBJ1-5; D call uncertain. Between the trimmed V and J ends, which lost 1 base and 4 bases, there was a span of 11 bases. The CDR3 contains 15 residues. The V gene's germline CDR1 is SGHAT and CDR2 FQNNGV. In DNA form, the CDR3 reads TGTGCCAGCAGCTTAGGTGGGCAGATAAATCAGCCCCAGCATTTT. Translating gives CASSLGGQINQPQHF.

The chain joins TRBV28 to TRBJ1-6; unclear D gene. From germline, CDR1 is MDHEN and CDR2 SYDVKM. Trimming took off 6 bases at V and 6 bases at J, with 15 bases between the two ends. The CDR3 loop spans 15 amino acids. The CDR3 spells CASSGSGSGNSPLHF. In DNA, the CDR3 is TGTGCCAGCAGCGGTTCGGGGAGCGGTAATTCACCCCTCCACTTT.

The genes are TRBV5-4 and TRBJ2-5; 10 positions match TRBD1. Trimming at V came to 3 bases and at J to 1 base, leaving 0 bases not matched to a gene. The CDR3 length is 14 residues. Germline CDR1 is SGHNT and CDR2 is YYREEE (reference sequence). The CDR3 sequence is CASSWDRGQETQYF. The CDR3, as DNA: TGTGCCAGCAGCTGGGACAGGGGCCAAGAGACCCAGTACTTC.

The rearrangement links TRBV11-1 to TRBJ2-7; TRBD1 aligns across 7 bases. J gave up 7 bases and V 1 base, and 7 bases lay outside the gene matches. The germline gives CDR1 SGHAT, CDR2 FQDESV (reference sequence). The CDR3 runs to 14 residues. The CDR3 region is CASSLEGAEGEQYF. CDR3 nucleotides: TGTGCCAGCAGCTTAGAGGGGGCCGAGGGGGAGCAGTACTTC.

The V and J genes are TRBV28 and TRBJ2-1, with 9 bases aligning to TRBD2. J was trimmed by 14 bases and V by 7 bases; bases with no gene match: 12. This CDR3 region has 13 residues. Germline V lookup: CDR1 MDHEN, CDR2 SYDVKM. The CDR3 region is CASMLAGNSRKFF. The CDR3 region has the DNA TGTGCCAGCATGCTAGCGGGGAATTCCCGTAAGTTCTTC.

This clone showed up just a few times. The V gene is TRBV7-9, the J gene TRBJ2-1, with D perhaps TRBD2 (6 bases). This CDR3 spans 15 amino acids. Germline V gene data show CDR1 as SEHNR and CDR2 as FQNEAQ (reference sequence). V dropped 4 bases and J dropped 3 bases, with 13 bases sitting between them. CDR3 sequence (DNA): TGTGCCAGCAGCTCGAGCCTAGCGAACTACAATGAGCAGTTCTTC. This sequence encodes CASSSSLANYNEQFF.

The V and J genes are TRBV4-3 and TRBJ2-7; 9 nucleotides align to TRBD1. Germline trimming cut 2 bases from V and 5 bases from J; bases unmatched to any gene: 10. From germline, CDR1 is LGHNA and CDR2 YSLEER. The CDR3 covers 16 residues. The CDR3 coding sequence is TGCGCCAGCAGCCAAACTCTGGGACAGGGAGTCCACGAGCAGTACTTC. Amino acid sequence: CASSQTLGQGVHEQYF.

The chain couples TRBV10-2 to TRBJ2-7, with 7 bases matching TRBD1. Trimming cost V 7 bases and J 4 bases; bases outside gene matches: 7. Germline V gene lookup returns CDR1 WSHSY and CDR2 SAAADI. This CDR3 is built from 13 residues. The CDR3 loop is CASKDRDWYEQYF. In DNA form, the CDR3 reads TGCGCCAGCAAAGACAGGGATTGGTACGAGCAGTACTTC.

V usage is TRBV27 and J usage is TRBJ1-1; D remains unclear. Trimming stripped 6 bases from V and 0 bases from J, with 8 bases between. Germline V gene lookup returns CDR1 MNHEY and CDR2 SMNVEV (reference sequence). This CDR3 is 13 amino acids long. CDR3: CASRTPMNTEAFF. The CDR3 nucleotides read TGTGCCAGCAGGACACCCATGAACACTGAAGCTTTCTTT.

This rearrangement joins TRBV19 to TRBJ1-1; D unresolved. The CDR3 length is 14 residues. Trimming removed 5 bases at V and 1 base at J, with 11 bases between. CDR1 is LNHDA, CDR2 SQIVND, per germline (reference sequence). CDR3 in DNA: TGTGCCAGTAGTTTCGGGGAGGGGAACACTGAAGCTTTCTTT. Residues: CASSFGEGNTEAFF.

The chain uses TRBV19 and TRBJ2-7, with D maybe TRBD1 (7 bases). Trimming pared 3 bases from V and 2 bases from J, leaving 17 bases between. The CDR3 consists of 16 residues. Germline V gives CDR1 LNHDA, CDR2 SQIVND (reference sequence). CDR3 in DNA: TGTGCCAGTAGTATCAAAACAGGGGACTTTCCCTACGAGCAGTACTTC. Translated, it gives CASSIKTGDFPYEQYF.

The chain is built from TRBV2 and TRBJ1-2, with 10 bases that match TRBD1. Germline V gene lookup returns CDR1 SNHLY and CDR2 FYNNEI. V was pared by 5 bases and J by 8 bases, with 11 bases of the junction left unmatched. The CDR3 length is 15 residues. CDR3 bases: TGTGCCAGCAGTTTCGACAGGGGGCGGAGTCGGGGCTACACCTTC. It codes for CASSFDRGRSRGYTF.

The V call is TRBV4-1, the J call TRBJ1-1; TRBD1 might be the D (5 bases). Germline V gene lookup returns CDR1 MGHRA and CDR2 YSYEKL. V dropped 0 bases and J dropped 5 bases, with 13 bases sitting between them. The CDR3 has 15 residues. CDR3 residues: CASSQEPGESTEAFF. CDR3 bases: TGCGCCAGCAGCCAAGAGCCGGGGGAGAGTACTGAAGCTTTCTTT.

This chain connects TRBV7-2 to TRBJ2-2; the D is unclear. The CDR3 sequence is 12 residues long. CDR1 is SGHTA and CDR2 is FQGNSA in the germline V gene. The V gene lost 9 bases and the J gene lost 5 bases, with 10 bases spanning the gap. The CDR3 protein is CASPERTGELFF. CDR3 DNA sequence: TGTGCCAGTCCGGAGCGAACCGGGGAGCTGTTTTTT.

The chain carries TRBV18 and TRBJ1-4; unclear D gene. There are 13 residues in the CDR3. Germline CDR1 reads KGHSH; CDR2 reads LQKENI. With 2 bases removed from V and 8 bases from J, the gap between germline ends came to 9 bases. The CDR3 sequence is CASSPGEREKLFF. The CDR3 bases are TGTGCCAGCTCACCAGGGGAGAGAGAAAAACTGTTTTTT.

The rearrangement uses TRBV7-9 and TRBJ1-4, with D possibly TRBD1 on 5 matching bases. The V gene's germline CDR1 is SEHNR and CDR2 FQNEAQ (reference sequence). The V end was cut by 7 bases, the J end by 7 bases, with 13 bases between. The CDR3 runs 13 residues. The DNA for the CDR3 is TGTGCCAGCACCCCGGGGGGAGGTGAAAAACTGTTTTTT. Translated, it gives CASTPGGGEKLFF.

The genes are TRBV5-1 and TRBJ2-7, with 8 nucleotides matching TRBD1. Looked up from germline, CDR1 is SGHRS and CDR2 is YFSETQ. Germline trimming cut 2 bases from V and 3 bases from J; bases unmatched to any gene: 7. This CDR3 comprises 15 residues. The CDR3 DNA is TGCGCCAGCAGCTTAGGACAGGGCATCCGCTACGAGCAGTACTTC. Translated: CASSLGQGIRYEQYF.

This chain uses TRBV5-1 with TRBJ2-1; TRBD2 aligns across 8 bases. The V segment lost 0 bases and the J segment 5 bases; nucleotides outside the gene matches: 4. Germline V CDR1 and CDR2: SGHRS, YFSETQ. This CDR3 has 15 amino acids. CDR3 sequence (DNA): TGCGCCAGCAGCTTGGGGCGGGGGGCGAACAATGAGCAGTTCTTC. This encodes CASSLGRGANNEQFF.

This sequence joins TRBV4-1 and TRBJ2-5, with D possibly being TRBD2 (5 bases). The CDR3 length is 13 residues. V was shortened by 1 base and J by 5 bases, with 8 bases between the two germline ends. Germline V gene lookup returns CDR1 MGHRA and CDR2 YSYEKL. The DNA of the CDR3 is TGCGCCAGCAGCCAAGCGGGGAAGGAGACCCAGTACTTC. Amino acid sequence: CASSQAGKETQYF.

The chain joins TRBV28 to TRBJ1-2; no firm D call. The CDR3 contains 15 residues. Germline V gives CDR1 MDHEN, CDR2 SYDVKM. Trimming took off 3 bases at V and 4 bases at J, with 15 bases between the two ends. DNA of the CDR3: TGTGCCAGCAGTTTCCCCCTTGGAGGGATCTATGGCTACACCTTC. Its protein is CASSFPLGGIYGYTF.

This CDR3 is CASSFSGMETQYF. CDR3 nucleotide sequence: TGTGCCAGCAGTTTTTCAGGGATGGAGACCCAGTACTTC. The chain employs TRBV28 and TRBJ2-5, with a tentative D call TRBD1 (5 bases). Trimming took off 3 bases at V and 5 bases at J, with 10 bases between the two ends. The CDR3 covers 13 residues. Germline CDR1 MDHEN, CDR2 SYDVKM. Complete variable domain (other parts from reference TRBV28 and TRBJ2-5): DVKVTQSSRYLVKRTGEKVFLECVQDMDHENMFWYRQDPGLGLRLIYFSYDVKMKEKGDIPEGYSVSREKKERFSLILESASTNQTSMYLCASSFSGMETQYFGPGTRLLVL.

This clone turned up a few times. In nucleotides, the CDR3 is TGTGCCAGCAGTGAAGGGGGGGCAGGGGGCTACGAGCAGTACTTC. Residues: CASSEGGAGGYEQYF. The genes are TRBV6-1 and TRBJ2-7; D is possibly TRBD1 (7 bases). CDR3 length: 15 amino acids. The V and J ends lost 1 base and 3 bases respectively, with 13 bases between them. Germline assignment: CDR1 MNHNS and CDR2 SASEGT.

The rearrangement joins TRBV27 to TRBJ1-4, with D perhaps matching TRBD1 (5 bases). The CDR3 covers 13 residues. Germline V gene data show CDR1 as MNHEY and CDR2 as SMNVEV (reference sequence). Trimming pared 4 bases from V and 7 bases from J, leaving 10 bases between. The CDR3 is CASSSKGVEKLFF. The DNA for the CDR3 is TGTGCCAGCAGTTCCAAAGGGGTTGAAAAACTGTTTTTT.

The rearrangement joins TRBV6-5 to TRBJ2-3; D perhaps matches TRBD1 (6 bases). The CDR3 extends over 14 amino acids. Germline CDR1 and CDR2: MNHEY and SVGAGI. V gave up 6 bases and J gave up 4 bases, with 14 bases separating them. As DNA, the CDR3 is TGTGCCAGCAGACGCTCGGGACACTCAGATACGCAGTATTTT. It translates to CASRRSGHSDTQYF.

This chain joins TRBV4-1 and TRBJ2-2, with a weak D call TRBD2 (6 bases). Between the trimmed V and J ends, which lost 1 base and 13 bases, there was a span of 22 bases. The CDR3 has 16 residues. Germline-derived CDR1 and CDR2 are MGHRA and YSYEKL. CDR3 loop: CASSQGLGGIPGRLFF. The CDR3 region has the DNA TGCGCCAGCAGCCAAGGCTTAGGTGGGATACCCGGGAGGCTGTTTTTT.